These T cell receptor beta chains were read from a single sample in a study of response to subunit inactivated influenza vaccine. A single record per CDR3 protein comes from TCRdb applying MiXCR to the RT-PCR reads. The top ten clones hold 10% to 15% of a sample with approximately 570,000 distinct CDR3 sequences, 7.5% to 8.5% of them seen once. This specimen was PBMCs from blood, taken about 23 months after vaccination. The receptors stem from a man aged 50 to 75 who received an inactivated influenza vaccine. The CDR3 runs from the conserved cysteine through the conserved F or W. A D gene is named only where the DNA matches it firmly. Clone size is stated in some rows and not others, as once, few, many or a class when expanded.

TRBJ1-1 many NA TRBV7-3 CASSATTNTEAFF TGTGCCAGCAGCGCTACAACCAACACTGAAGCTTTCTTT
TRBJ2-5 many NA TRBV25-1 CANLGAGERETQYF TGTGCCAACCTGGGGGCCGGCGAACGAGAGACCCAGTACTTC
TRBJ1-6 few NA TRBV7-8 CASSLAGLDWDTRANSPLHF TGTGCCAGCAGCTTAGCGGGTTTAGATTGGGACACAAGGGCTAATTCACCCCTCCACTTT
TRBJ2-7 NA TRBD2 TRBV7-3 CASSLGSGTQQYF TGTGCCAGCAGCTTGGGTAGCGGGACGCAGCAGTACTTC
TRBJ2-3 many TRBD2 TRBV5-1 CASSLDGTSGTDTQYF TGCGCCAGCAGCTTGGACGGGACTAGCGGAACAGATACGCAGTATTTT
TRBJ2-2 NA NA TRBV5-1 CASSWSGVSISGELFF TGCGCCAGCAGCTGGAGTGGGGTCTCTATCTCCGGGGAGCTGTTTTTT
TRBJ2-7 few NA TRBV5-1 CASSLETGRIYEQYF TGCGCCAGCAGCTTAGAGACAGGGAGGATCTACGAGCAGTACTTC
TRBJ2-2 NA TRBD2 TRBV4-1 CASSQGVAGNTGELFF TGCGCCAGCAGCCAAGGAGTAGCGGGGAACACCGGGGAGCTGTTTTTT
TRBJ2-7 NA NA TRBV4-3 CASSLQGGGAYEQYF TGCGCCAGCAGCCTACAAGGAGGGGGCGCCTACGAGCAGTACTTC
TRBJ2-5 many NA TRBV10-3 CAISGGLETQYF TGTGCCATCAGTGGCGGGTTGGAGACCCAGTACTTC
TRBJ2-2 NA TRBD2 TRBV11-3 CASSQQSGGTGELFF TGTGCCAGCAGCCAGCAAAGCGGGGGCACCGGGGAGCTGTTTTTT
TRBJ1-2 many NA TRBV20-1 CSASPQGWGGYGYTF TGCAGTGCTAGTCCACAGGGATGGGGAGGCTATGGCTACACCTTC
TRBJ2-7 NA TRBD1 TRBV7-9 CASSPQGYGYEQYF TGTGCCAGCAGCCCACAGGGGTACGGCTACGAGCAGTACTTC
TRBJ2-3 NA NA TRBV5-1 CASSAGRHRSDTQYF TGCGCCAGCAGCGCCGGACGGCATCGGTCAGATACGCAGTATTTT
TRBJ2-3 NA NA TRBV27 CASSLYGVFTDTQYF TGTGCCAGCAGTTTATACGGGGTGTTCACAGATACGCAGTATTTT
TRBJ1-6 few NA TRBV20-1 CSASRPGVSPLHF TGCAGTGCTAGCCGCCCAGGGGTTTCACCCCTCCACTTT
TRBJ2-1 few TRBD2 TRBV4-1 CASSQETILAGASYNEQFF TGCGCCAGCAGCCAAGAAACGATACTAGCGGGGGCCTCCTACAATGAGCAGTTCTTC
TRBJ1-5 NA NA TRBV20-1 CSASKSWGDQPQHF TGCAGTGCTAGTAAGTCCTGGGGGGATCAGCCCCAGCATTTT
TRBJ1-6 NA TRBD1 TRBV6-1 CASSPRGYNSPLHF TGTGCCAGCAGCCCCAGGGGGTATAATTCACCCCTCCACTTT
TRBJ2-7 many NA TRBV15 CATSRDTPYEQYF TGTGCCACCAGCAGAGATACCCCCTACGAGCAGTACTTC
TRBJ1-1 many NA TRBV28 CASRQDGNTEAFF TGTGCCAGCAGACAGGACGGAAACACTGAAGCTTTCTTT
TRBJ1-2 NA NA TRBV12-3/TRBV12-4 CASVGGGGGYTF TGTGCCAGCGTTGGCGGAGGCGGTGGCTACACCTTC
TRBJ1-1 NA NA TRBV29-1 CSVEDTMNTEAFF TGCAGCGTTGAAGACACCATGAACACTGAAGCTTTCTTT
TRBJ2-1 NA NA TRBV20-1 CSARSPNEQFF TGCAGTGCTAGATCGCCTAATGAGCAGTTCTTC
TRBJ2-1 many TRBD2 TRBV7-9 CASSLGITSGRTDEQFF TGTGCCAGCAGCTTAGGGATTACTAGCGGGAGGACGGATGAGCAGTTCTTC
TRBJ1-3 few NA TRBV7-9 CASSHTDSYGNTIYF TGTGCCAGCAGCCACACGGACAGCTATGGAAACACCATATATTTT
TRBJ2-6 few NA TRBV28 CASSFLASGTGANVLTF TGTGCCAGCAGTTTTCTCGCGTCGGGGACTGGGGCCAACGTCCTGACTTTC
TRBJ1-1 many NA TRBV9 CASSPEGYATEAFF TGTGCCAGCAGCCCTGAAGGGTACGCCACTGAAGCTTTCTTT
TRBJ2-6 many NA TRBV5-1 CASSPRQSSGANVLTF TGCGCCAGCAGCCCCCGACAGAGCTCTGGGGCCAACGTCCTGACTTTC
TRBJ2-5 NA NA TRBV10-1 CASSERLLWETQYF TGCGCCAGCAGTGAAAGACTCCTTTGGGAGACCCAGTACTTC
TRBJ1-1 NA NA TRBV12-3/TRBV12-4 CASSLHTEAFF TGTGCCAGCAGTCTGCACACTGAAGCTTTCTTT
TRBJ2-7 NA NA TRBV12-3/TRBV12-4 CASSLGGPIYEQYF TGTGCCAGCAGTTTAGGGGGACCGATTTACGAGCAGTACTTC
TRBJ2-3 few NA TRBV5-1 CASSFGGRGADTQYF TGCGCCAGCAGCTTCGGTGGAAGGGGCGCAGATACGCAGTATTTT
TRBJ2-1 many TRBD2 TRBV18 CASSPPGSGSLFF TGTGCCAGCTCACCACCGGGGAGCGGGAGTCTTTTCTTC
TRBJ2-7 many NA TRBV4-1 CASSAFTGPTYEQYF TGCGCCAGCAGCGCCTTCACCGGGCCAACCTACGAGCAGTACTTC
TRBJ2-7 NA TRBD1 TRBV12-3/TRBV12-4 CASTQRTGARPWNYEQYF TGTGCCAGCACCCAACGGACAGGGGCTAGGCCTTGGAACTACGAGCAGTACTTC
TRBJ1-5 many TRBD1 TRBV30 CAWSSGTANQPQHF TGTGCCTGGAGTTCCGGGACAGCTAATCAGCCCCAGCATTTT
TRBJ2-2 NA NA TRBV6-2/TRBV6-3 CASNRPTVAGELFF TGTGCCAGCAACAGACCTACCGTCGCCGGGGAGCTGTTTTTT
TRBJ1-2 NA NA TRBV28 CASSSVMEYYGYTF TGTGCCAGCAGCTCCGTCATGGAGTACTATGGCTACACCTTC
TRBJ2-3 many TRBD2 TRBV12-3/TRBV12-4 CASSPMREDTQYF TGTGCCAGCAGTCCGATGCGGGAGGATACGCAGTATTTT
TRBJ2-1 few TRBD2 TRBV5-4 CASSLGSSGGASYNEQFF TGTGCCAGCAGCTTGGGATCTAGCGGGGGGGCTAGCTACAATGAGCAGTTCTTC
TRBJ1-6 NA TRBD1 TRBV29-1 CSGGDSYNSPLHF TGCAGCGGGGGGGACAGTTATAATTCACCCCTCCACTTT
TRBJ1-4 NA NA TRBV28 CASRPPLAYREREKLFF TGTGCCAGCAGGCCTCCCCTCGCGTACAGGGAGCGTGAAAAACTGTTTTTT
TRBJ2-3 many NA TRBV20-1 CSARGPQGDTQYF TGCAGTGCTAGGGGACCTCAGGGAGATACGCAGTATTTT
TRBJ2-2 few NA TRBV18 CASSPNMNTRELFF TGTGCCAGCTCGCCAAATATGAACACCCGGGAGCTGTTTTTT
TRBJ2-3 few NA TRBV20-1 CSARESGPTDTQYF TGCAGTGCTAGAGAGAGCGGGCCCACAGATACGCAGTATTTT
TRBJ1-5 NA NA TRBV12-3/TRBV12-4 CASTYRGNQPQHF TGTGCCAGCACCTACCGGGGAAATCAGCCCCAGCATTTT
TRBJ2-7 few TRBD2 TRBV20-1 CSATRLAGGSYEQYF TGCAGTGCTACCCGACTAGCGGGGGGATCCTACGAGCAGTACTTC
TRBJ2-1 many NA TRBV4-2 CASSQEGGSSYNEQFF TGTGCCAGCAGCCAAGAAGGAGGGAGCTCCTACAATGAGCAGTTCTTC
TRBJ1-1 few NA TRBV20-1 CSAPGGNTEAFF TGCAGTGCCCCGGGCGGGAACACTGAAGCTTTCTTT
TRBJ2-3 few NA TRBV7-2 CASSLAAGHRTDTQYF TGTGCCAGCAGCTTAGCGGCAGGACACCGCACAGATACGCAGTATTTT
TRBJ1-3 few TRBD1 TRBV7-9 CASSFPTGSSGNTIYF TGTGCCAGCAGCTTCCCGACAGGGTCGTCTGGAAACACCATATATTTT